This T cell receptor (beta chain) was retrieved from a study of T cell responses to AZD1222 COVID-19 vaccine. The CDR3 sequence is 13 residues long. Looked up from germline, CDR1 is SQVTM and CDR2 is ANQGSEA. V lost 7 bases to trimming and J lost 8 bases; unmatched junction nucleotides: 11. Both about-4-week and about-12-week second-dose recipients were combined. Study-wide results and caveats: Females made up more of the donors, who were largely white British, and clonal diversity may have come out too low. AZD1222 recipients seropositive at baseline numbered only six or seven.

Turning to this clone: Its specificity is unknown.

The data were produced by immunoSEQ multiplex PCR, yet TCRdb's version contains in-frame clones alone and is incomplete. The top ten hold roughly 1.4% of the sample, which has 180,000 or so clones, roughly nine tenths seen once. This clonotype was obtained from an adult who received the AZD1222 COVID-19 vaccine. Sequences were derived from peripheral blood, sampled 28 days after the second AZD1222 dose. J is TRBJ2-1 and V is TRBV29-1; the match to TRBD1 covers 7 bases. The CDR3: CSAKKGAIDEQFF. In nucleotides, the CDR3 is TGCAGCGCTAAGAAGGGGGCTATCGATGAGCAGTTCTTC.